A single T cell receptor beta chain is shown here with its context. From germline, CDR1 is MNHEY and CDR2 SVGAGI. The V end lost 0 bases, the J end lost 12 bases, and 15 bases lay between the germline ends. CDR3 length: 14 residues. The entry originates in a study of immune evolution from preneoplasia to lung adenocarcinoma. Sequencing used immunoSEQ multiplex PCR; TCRdb keeps in-frame clones, though not all of them. The table has roughly 13,000 clones, roughly 80% seen once; the top ten hold under 5%. This receptor was identified in a person aged 70 to 85 with lung adenocarcinoma. The V gene is TRBV6-5, the J gene TRBJ2-1; possible D gene TRBD2, 5 bases. Input material: FFPE minimally invasive lung adenocarcinoma tissue. CDR3 DNA sequence: TGTGCCAGCAGTTACTCGACCCAAGCGGCGGTGCAGTTCTTC. It encodes CASSYSTQAAVQFF.